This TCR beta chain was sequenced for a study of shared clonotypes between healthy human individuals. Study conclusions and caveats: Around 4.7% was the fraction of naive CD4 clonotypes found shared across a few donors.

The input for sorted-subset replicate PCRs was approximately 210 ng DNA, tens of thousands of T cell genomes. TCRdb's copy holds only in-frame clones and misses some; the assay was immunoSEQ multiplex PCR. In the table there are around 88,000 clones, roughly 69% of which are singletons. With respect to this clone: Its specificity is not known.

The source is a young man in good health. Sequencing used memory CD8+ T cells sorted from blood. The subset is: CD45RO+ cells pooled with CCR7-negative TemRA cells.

DNA for the CDR3: TGTGCCAGCAGTGCAGTGGGGGACACCGCCTCTGGAAACACCATATATTTT. The encoded protein is CASSAVGDTASGNTIYF. The chain is built from TRBV25-1 and TRBJ1-3, with a weak D call TRBD1 (6 bases). Germline V lookup: CDR1 MGHDK, CDR2 SYGVNS. Trimming left V 4 bases short and J 0 bases short, with 16 bases between. The CDR3 runs 17 residues.